Reported below is one T cell receptor (beta chain). This CDR3 is 15 amino acids long. TCRdb recomputed calls from the RT-PCR reads with MiXCR, one row per CDR3 protein. The sample has about 680,000 distinct CDR3 sequences; 12% to 15% are singletons. The chain couples TRBV21-1 to TRBJ2-1. TRBV21-1 is deemed a pseudogene. The sequencing input was memory CD4+ T cells from blood. This receptor was identified in a female donor in good health, serving as a healthy control. The CDR3 is CASATPRGSYNEQFF. In nucleotides, the CDR3 is TGTGCCAGTGCGACTCCTCGGGGTTCCTACAATGAGCAGTTCTTC.